This T cell receptor (beta chain) was retrieved from a study of blood T cell repertoires in COVID-19. Study-level background: Acute and convalescent COVID-19 samples came from the United States, Italy and Spain.

Original analysis: Counts of nucleated cells, estimated from reference gene primer amplification, were obtained. The data were produced by immunoSEQ multiplex PCR, yet TCRdb's version contains in-frame clones alone and is incomplete. D and trimming were read from the DNA, whereas the V and J calls and clone size are those reported in that table. The sample has about 210,000 clones; 75% to 90% are singletons. J gave up 7 bases and V 3 bases, and 11 bases lay outside the gene matches. Germline CDR1 SGHDT, CDR2 YYEEEE. This CDR3 has 17 amino acids. The sequenced material came from peripheral blood. This chain links TRBV5-6 with TRBJ2-2; 11 nucleotides match TRBD1. The receptor comes from a woman aged 40 to 50 with acute or convalescent COVID-19. The DNA of the CDR3 is TGTGCCAGCAGCTCGGACAGGGGGCGATGGGCGCACGGGGAGCTGTTTTTT. It translates to CASSSDRGRWAHGELFF.